Described below is a single T cell receptor beta chain sequence and its context. Its target is not known. Sequenced by immunoSEQ multiplex PCR; TCRdb stores in-frame clones only, minus some. Of approximately 190,000 clones in the sample, roughly 88% are singletons; the top ten hold nearly 1%. The data originate from a study of T cell responses to AZD1222 COVID-19 vaccine. Study-wide results and caveats: Breadth and depth of Spike-specific TCRs rose after two AZD1222 doses.

The V gene's germline CDR1 is KGHSH and CDR2 LQKENI. The CDR3 totals 14 residues. V lost 1 base and J 6 bases, leaving 11 bases between the germline ends. The sequence was obtained from an adult in good health. The rearrangement joins TRBV18 to TRBJ2-3; TRBD2 is a possible D gene (5 bases). The source material was peripheral blood, sampled on day 0 of AZD1222 vaccination. CDR3 in amino acids: CASSPLLASDTQYF. CDR3 DNA: TGTGCCAGCTCACCACTCCTAGCATCTGATACGCAGTATTTT.